The source of this TCR beta chain is a study of circulating tumor DNA in untreated peripheral T-cell lymphoma listed by TCRdb under 2021. On this clone itself: Its antigen target is currently unknown. Base qualities are not provided; no much larger clone lies one nucleotide away.

General conclusions and limits of the study: Tumor-specific clonotypes were identified in approximately 77% of patients, with identification achieved from 86% of baseline tissues and about 70% of baseline serum samples.

Trimming at the junction amounts to 4 bases on V and 4 bases on J, and the germline ends lie 13 bases apart. CDR1 and CDR2, looked up from the germline V gene, are MNHGY and SAAAGT. Spanning cysteine to phenylalanine, the CDR3 consists of 14 amino acids. Solely the CDR3 DNA is kept, with 42 bases framed from the first base. The library was produced with the immunoSEQ multiplex PCR assay. The table was pulled from immuneACCESS by TCRdb, which kept in-frame rearrangements only. Such tables lose some clones; where checked, under half of the loss comes from unresolved V genes, and the rest has no known cause. The sample includes 5,500 to 7,500 clones, with about three fifths observed a single time. The ten biggest clones cover approximately 60% of the sample. Baseline tumor tissue collected before treatment was sequenced to identify tumor-specific TCR clonotypes. Next-generation sequencing of T-cell receptor sequences was used to monitor peripheral T-cell lymphoma patients receiving frontline treatment on a trial.

Specimen: tumor tissue. This clonotype was obtained from a human donor with peripheral T-cell lymphoma. Recombination linked TRBV6-8 to TRBJ1-2; 5 matching bases give a weak D call of TRBD1. CDR3 loop: CASSFGQGSYGYTF. The nucleotides read TGTGCCAGCAGTTTCGGGCAGGGATCCTATGGCTACACCTTC.